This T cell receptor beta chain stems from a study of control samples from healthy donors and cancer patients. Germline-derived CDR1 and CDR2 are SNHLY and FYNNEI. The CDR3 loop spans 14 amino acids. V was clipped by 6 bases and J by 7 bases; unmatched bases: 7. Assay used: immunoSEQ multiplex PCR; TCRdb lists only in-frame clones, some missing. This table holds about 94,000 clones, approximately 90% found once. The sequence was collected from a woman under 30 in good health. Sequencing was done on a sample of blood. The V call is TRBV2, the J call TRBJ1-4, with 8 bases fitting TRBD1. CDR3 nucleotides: TGTGCCAGCAGCTCGGACAGGGACTCTGAAAAACTGTTTTTT. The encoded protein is CASSSDRDSEKLFF.